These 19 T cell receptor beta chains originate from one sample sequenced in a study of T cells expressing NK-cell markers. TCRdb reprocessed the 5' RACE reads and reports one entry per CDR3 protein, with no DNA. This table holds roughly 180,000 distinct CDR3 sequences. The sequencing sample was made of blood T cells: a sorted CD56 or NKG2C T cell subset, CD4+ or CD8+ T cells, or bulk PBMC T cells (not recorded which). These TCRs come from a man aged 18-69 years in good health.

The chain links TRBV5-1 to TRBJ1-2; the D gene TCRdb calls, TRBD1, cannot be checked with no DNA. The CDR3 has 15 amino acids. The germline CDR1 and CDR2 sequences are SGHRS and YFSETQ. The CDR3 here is CASSLWPGTVMGYTF.

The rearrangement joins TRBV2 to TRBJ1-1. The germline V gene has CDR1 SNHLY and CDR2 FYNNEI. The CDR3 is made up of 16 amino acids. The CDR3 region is CASSDLWEGTNTEAFF.

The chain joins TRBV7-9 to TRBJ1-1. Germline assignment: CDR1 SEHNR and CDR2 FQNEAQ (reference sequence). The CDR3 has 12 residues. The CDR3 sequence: CAIQVLNTEAFF.

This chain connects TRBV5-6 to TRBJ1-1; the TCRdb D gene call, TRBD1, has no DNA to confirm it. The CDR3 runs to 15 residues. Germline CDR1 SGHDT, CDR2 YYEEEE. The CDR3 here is CASSTIQEGHTEAFF.

CDR3 region: CASSKEAPLQVPKNEQFF. The chain links TRBV21-1 to TRBJ2-1; TCRdb reports TRBD1, a call that lacks DNA to check it against. TRBV21-1 is flagged as a pseudogene. The CDR3 runs 18 residues.

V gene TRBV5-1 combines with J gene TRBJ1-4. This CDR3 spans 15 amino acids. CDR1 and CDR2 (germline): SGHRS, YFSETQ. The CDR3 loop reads CASSLGEGSSEKLFF.

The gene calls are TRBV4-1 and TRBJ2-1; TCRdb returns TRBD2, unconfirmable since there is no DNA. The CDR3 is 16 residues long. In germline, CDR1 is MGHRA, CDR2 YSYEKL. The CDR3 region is CASSQVGRRSYNEQFF.

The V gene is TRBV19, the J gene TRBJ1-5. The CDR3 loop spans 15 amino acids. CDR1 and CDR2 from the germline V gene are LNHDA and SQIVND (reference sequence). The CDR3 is CASSSRHDSNQPQHF.

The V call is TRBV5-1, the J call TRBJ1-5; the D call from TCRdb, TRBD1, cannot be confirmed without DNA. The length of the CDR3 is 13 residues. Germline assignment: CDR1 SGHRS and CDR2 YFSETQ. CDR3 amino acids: CASSYRGDQPQHF.

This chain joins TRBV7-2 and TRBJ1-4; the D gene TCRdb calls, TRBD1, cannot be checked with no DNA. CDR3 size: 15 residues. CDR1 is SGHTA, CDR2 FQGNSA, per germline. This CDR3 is CASSLGDRANEKLFF.

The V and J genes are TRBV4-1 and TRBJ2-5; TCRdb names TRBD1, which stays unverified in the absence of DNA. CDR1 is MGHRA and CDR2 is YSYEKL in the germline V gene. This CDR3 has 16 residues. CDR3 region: CASSQVGGANQETQYF.

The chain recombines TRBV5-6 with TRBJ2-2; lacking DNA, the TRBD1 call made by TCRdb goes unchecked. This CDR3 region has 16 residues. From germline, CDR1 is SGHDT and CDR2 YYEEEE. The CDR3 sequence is CASSPQTRGYTGELFF.

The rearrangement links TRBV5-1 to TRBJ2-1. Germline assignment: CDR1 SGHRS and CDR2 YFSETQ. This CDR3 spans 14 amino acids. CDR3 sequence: CASSLATGYNEQFF. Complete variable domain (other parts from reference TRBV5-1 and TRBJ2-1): KAGVTQTPRYLIKTRGQQVTLSCSPISGHRSVSWYQQTPGQGLQFLFEYFSETQRNKGNFPGRFSGRQFSNSRSEMNVSTLELGDSALYLCASSLATGYNEQFFGPGTRLTVL.

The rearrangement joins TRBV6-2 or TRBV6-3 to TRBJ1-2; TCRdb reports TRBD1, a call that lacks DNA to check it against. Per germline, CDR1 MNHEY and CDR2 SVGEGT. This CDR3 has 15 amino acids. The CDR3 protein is CASSSRDRGSYGYTF.

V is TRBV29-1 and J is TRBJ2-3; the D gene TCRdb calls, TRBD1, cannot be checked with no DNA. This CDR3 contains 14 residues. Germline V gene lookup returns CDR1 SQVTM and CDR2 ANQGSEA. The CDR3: CSVRGAGGTDTQYF.

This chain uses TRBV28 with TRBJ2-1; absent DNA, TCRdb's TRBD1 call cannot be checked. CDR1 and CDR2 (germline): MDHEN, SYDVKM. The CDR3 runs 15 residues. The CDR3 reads CASSLPGGVSNEQFF.

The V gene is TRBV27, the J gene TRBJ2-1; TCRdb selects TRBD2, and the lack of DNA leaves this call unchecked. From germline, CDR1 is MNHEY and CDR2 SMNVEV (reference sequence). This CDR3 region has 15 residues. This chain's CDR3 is CASGETSGGAYEQFF.

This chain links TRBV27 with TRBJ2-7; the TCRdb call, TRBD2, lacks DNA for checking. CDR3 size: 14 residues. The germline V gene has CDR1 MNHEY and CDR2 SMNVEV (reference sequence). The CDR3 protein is CASSLRGLPYEQYF.

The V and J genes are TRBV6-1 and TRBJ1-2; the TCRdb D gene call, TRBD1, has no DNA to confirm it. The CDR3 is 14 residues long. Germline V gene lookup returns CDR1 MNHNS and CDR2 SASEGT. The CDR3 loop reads CASSGEDSFYGYTF.